These 2 T cell receptor beta chains were all obtained from the same sample, sequenced in a study of control samples from healthy donors and cancer patients. Repertoires were generated with immunoSEQ multiplex PCR, while TCRdb's copy carries only in-frame clones and drops some. Seen here are approximately 100,000 clones, approximately 90% observed once, and the top ten hold under 20%. Sequencing was performed on PBMCs. These TCRs come from a man between 60 and 75 years old with lung cancer.

This sequence joins TRBV14 and TRBJ1-6, with unresolved D. The germline V gene encodes CDR1 SGHDN and CDR2 FVKESK. The CDR3 totals 13 residues. Trimming took 6 bases from V and 7 from J, leaving 10 bases between them. The CDR3 nucleotides read TGTGCCAGCAGTATACAGAAAAATTCACCCCTCCACTTT. The encoded protein is CASSIQKNSPLHF. Looking up the rest from reference TRBV14 and TRBJ1-6 gives the full variable domain: EAGVTQFPSHSVIEKGQTVTLRCDPISGHDNLYWYRRVMGKEIKFLLHFVKESKQDESGMPNNRFLAERTGGTYSTLKVQPAELEDSGVYFCASSIQKNSPLHFGNGTRLTVT.

The chain couples TRBV29-1 to TRBJ2-1, with D tentatively TRBD1 or TRBD2 (5 bases each). CDR3 length equals 14 residues. Germline V gene data show CDR1 as SQVTM and CDR2 as ANQGSEA. Between the trimmed V and J ends, which lost 2 bases and 0 bases, there was a span of 8 bases. In DNA, the CDR3 is TGCAGCGTTGAATCAGGGAGCTCCTACAATGAGCAGTTCTTC. It encodes CSVESGSSYNEQFF.